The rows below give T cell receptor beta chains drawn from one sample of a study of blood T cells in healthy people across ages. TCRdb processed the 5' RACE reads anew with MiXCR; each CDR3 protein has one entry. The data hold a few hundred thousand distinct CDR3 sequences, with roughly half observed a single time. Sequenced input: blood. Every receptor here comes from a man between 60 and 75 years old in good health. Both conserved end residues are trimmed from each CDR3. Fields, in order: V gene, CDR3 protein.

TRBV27,ASGRGASSPLH
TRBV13,ASSSRQGIVSYT
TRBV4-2,ASSQARARGKEQF
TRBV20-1,SARDSHRGLAKNIQY
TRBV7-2,ASSRWGSRIQETQY
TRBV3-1,ASSQDAARYEQY
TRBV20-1,SVRRLNYGYT
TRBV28,ASSLIRGNQPQH
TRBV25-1,ASSPEGLVGNIQY
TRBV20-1,SAGERTYNSPLH
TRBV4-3,ASSQEPADEQF
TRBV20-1,SAQQGSGYT
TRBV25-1,ASSATGNQPQH
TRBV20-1,SARARPFYEQY
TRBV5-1,ASSLGGPENIQY
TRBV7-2,ASRSGAYQETQY
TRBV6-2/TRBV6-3,ASRPGLAVYNELF
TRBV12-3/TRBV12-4,ASSYRSRQSLNQPQH
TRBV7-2,ASNLLTRSGRVNEQF
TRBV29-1,SVATPSELAGGGEQY
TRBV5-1,ASSLEGAVNEKLF
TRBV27,AGSFSSRYGYT
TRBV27,ASSFWTGGLGETQY
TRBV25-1,ASSEPWTDLSSYEQY
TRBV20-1,SAWTRANEQF
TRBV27,ASSSYGTGEDEKLF
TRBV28,ASRKTVSGANVLT
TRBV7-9,ASSEYGGSSYNEQF
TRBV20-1,SARLAAFGEQY
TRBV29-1,SVDKKAGLDYGYT
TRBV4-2,ASSQDLEAGVNEQF
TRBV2,ASSANRGTAEAF
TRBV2,ASSEPLGAATATNEKLF
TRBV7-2,ASSARTVSYEQY
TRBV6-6,ASSYSLSGQETQY